This T cell receptor (beta chain) comes out of a study of cytomegalovirus exposure and HLA in healthy donors. The PCR made use of 60 Vbeta and 13 Jbeta primers. Profiling relied on immunoSEQ multiplex PCR, and the TCRdb table lists in-frame clones only, not all of them. The sample records roughly 110,000 clones, 74% being singletons. V was cut by 5 bases and J by 3 bases, with 13 bases left in between. In germline, CDR1 is SGHDT, CDR2 YYEEEE. This CDR3 region has 14 residues. The genes are TRBV5-6 and TRBJ2-3, with a weak D call TRBD1 (7 bases). This TCR derives from a human donor in good health. Sample: PBMCs. This CDR3 is CASSYRGGTDTQYF. The CDR3 DNA is TGTGCCAGCAGTTACAGGGGAGGAACAGATACGCAGTATTTT.